Each of the 25 T cell receptor beta chains below was sequenced from the same sample in a study of T cells in Graves' hyperthyroidism and ophthalmopathy. What was amplified from RNA transcripts were TCR beta CDR3 regions. HTBI primers were the set used in a first-round RT-PCR of the TCR CDR3. Via MiXCR, TCRdb re-called the multiplex PCR reads, giving one row per CDR3 protein. This table has roughly 800,000 distinct CDR3 sequences, around 38% appearing once. The sequenced sample was blood. These receptor sequences come from a man aged 18-30 years with Graves' hyperthyroidism.

In this sample, this clonotype turned up many times. The genes are TRBV7-9 and TRBJ2-7, with 11 bases identical to TRBD2. The CDR3 extends over 15 amino acids. The V gene's germline CDR1 is SEHNR and CDR2 FQNEAQ (reference sequence). The junction had 6 bases not matched to a gene; V was cut back by 6 bases and J by 2 bases. The CDR3 spells CASSPTSGVTYEQYF. The CDR3 DNA follows: TGTGCCAGCAGTCCGACTAGCGGGGTTACCTACGAGCAGTACTTC.

This clonotype was seen a handful of times. The chain recombines TRBV7-2 with TRBJ1-4; 8 nucleotides line up with TRBD1. The germline V gene has CDR1 SGHTA and CDR2 FQGNSA. This CDR3 has 15 residues. V shed 4 bases and J 13 bases; nucleotides not matched to a gene: 14. Here the CDR3 reads CASSSHPGQAIGLFF. CDR3 nucleotide sequence: TGTGCCAGCAGCTCGCACCCGGGACAGGCCATCGGACTGTTTTTT.

The CDR3 DNA is TGTGCCAGCAGCTCCCTAGACAGGGCTCGCGAGCAGTACTTC. Translation: CASSSLDRAREQYF. V usage is TRBV7-2 and J usage is TRBJ2-7, with 7 positions matching TRBD1. After removal of 4 bases from V and 6 bases from J, the junction contained 9 bases not matched to a gene. Germline loops: CDR1 SGHTA, CDR2 FQGNSA. The CDR3 spans 14 residues.

This clonotype was detected many times. This chain uses TRBV7-2 with TRBJ1-1, with D uncertain. The CDR3 is 14 amino acids. The germline CDR1 and CDR2 sequences are SGHTA and FQGNSA. Trimming pared 5 bases from V and 1 base from J, leaving 11 bases between. The CDR3 DNA follows: TGTGCCAGCAGCCAGACAAGAACGAACACTGAAGCTTTCTTT. Protein product: CASSQTRTNTEAFF.

There are a few counts of this clonotype. The CDR3 spells CASSYRDRGSYEQYF. CDR3 DNA sequence: TGTGCCAGCAGCTATCGGGACAGGGGAAGCTACGAGCAGTACTTC. The rearrangement uses TRBV12-3 or TRBV12-4 and TRBJ2-7; 10 bases match TRBD1. This CDR3 spans 15 amino acids. Unmatched junction bases numbered 8, after V lost 6 bases and J lost 3 bases.

This clonotype has just a few counts. The chain has TRBV19 and TRBJ2-7, with 10 bases matching TRBD1. CDR1 LNHDA and CDR2 SQIVND come from the germline V gene (reference sequence). V shed 6 bases and J 6 bases; nucleotides not matched to a gene: 5. The CDR3 length is 13 residues. CDR3 nucleotide sequence: TGTGCCAGTAGCTCGGGACAGGGGTTCGAGCAGTACTTC. Its protein product is CASSSGQGFEQYF.

V gene TRBV6-5 combines with J gene TRBJ2-7; D unclear. The CDR3 runs to 13 residues. From germline, CDR1 is MNHEY and CDR2 SVGAGI. V was pared by 5 bases and J by 5 bases, with 13 bases between. CDR3 in DNA: TGTGCCAGCAGTGAGACCTTAAGCAACGAGCAGTACTTC. As protein: CASSETLSNEQYF.

There are a few counts of this clonotype. The genes are TRBV7-9 and TRBJ2-7; 9 nucleotides match TRBD1. CDR3 length equals 15 residues. From germline, CDR1 is SEHNR and CDR2 FQNEAQ (reference sequence). The V segment lost 5 bases and the J segment 4 bases; nucleotides outside the gene matches: 9. CDR3 sequence: CASSPFRDRVYEQYF. The CDR3 DNA is TGTGCCAGCAGCCCCTTCCGGGACAGGGTTTACGAGCAGTACTTC.

Here the CDR3 DNA reads TGCAGCGTTGAAGAGGTCACCAATGAGCAGTTCTTC. Protein sequence: CSVEEVTNEQFF. The chain is built from TRBV29-1 and TRBJ2-1; no clear D gene. Germline assignment: CDR1 SQVTM and CDR2 ANQGSEA. Trimming removed 0 bases from V and 6 bases from J, with 6 bases in between. The CDR3 length is 12 residues.

There are many counts of this clonotype. The V call is TRBV10-3, the J call TRBJ1-5; no firm D call. Per the germline V gene, CDR1 is ENHRY and CDR2 is SYGVKD. This CDR3 is built from 14 residues. V was clipped by 5 bases and J by 7 bases, with 15 bases between them. CDR3 loop: CAISRTFTGQPQHF. In DNA, the CDR3 is TGTGCCATCAGTAGGACCTTTACCGGGCAGCCCCAGCATTTT.

The rearrangement uses TRBV7-2 and TRBJ2-5; 11 bases agree with TRBD2. The CDR3 has 16 amino acids. From germline, CDR1 is SGHTA and CDR2 FQGNSA. With V trimmed by 5 bases and J by 5 bases, 10 bases remained unmatched. DNA for the CDR3: TGTGCCAGCAGCCCCCGGGGGGTAGCGGGAGGGGAGACCCAGTACTTC. Translated, it gives CASSPRGVAGGETQYF. Full variable domain (missing parts from reference TRBV7-2 and TRBJ2-5): GAGVSQSPSNKVTEKGKDVELRCDPISGHTALYWYRQSLGQGLEFLIYFQGNSAPDKSGLPSDRFSAERTGGSVSTLTIQRTQQEDSAVYLCASSPRGVAGGETQYFGPGTRLLVL.

In the case of this clonotype: A clone one base away is much larger, so this may be a read error. The chain recombines TRBV2 with TRBJ1-3; the D is unclear. The CDR3 loop spans 11 amino acids. Trimming shortened V by 1 base and J by 14 bases, and 9 bases separated the two germline ends. Per germline, CDR1 SNHLY and CDR2 FYNNEI. This CDR3 reads CASSEGLVVYF. CDR3 nucleotide sequence: TGTGCCAGCAGTGAAGGGCTCGTTGTATATTTT.

V gene TRBV9 combines with J gene TRBJ1-2, with D uncertain. Trimming pared 7 bases from V and 4 bases from J, leaving 14 bases between. The CDR3 loop spans 13 amino acids. Germline V gene sequence: CDR1 SGDLS, CDR2 YYNGEE. DNA for the CDR3: TGTGCCAGCTTAGCCAGTTTAGGCTATGGCTACACCTTC. It yields the protein CASLASLGYGYTF.

The rearrangement uses TRBV7-6 and TRBJ2-5; 13 bases agree with TRBD2. Per the germline V gene, CDR1 is SGHVS and CDR2 is FNYEAQ. V lost 5 bases to trimming and J lost 1 base; unmatched junction nucleotides: 4. This CDR3 region has 16 residues. The CDR3 DNA reads TGTGCCAGCAGCCTCACTAGCGGGGGGGCCCAAGAGACCCAGTACTTC. Translated: CASSLTSGGAQETQYF.

This clonotype was seen a few times. The rearrangement joins TRBV7-2 to TRBJ1-6; D gene ambiguous. Deletions cut 2 bases from V and 6 bases from J, with 11 bases between. This CDR3 spans 15 amino acids. CDR1 is SGHTA and CDR2 is FQGNSA in the germline V gene. CDR3 sequence reads: CASSLRATFNSPLHF. CDR3 coding DNA: TGTGCCAGCAGCTTACGGGCTACATTTAATTCACCCCTCCACTTT.

The CDR3 DNA follows: TGTGCCACCAGCTATCGGGGCCAGGGGCGCTTGAACTATGGCTACACCTTC. Amino acid sequence: CATSYRGQGRLNYGYTF. J is TRBJ1-2 and V is TRBV15, with D perhaps TRBD1 (6 bases). The CDR3 sequence is 17 residues long. V lost 5 bases, J lost 2 bases, and 21 bases lay in between. Germline V gene sequence: CDR1 LNHNV, CDR2 YYDKDF (reference sequence). Full variable domain (missing parts from reference TRBV15 and TRBJ1-2): DAMVIQNPRYQVTQFGKPVTLSCSQTLNHNVMYWYQQKSSQAPKLLFHYYDKDFNNEADTPDNFQSRRPNTSFCFLDIRSPGLGDTAMYLCATSYRGQGRLNYGYTFGSGTRLTVV.

The CDR3 DNA reads as TGTGCCACCAGCAGCTCGAGTTACACTGAAGCTTTCTTT. It yields the protein CATSSSSYTEAFF. The chain links TRBV15 to TRBJ1-1; unclear D gene. Looked up from germline, CDR1 is LNHNV and CDR2 is YYDKDF (reference sequence). With 3 bases removed from V and 3 bases from J, the gap between germline ends came to 8 bases. This CDR3 contains 13 residues.

This rearrangement joins TRBV12-3 or TRBV12-4 to TRBJ2-7, with D possibly called TRBD1 or TRBD2 (5 bases each). Trimming cost V 2 bases and J 3 bases, with 17 bases left between them. The CDR3 totals 16 residues. The CDR3 here is CASSLSAGSIFYEQYF. CDR3 nucleotide sequence: TGTGCCAGCAGTTTATCCGCAGGGAGCATTTTCTACGAGCAGTACTTC.

This clonotype occurred many times. The chain joins TRBV29-1 to TRBJ1-1; D is uncertain. The germline CDR1 and CDR2 sequences are SQVTM and ANQGSEA. This CDR3 region has 15 residues. V lost 5 bases and J lost 2, with 18 bases in between. Here the CDR3 DNA reads TGCAGCGTTTTGTCCCGGGCAGCTCGCAACACTGAAGCTTTCTTT. Translated, it gives CSVLSRAARNTEAFF.

This clonotype was seen only a few times. The chain links TRBV19 to TRBJ2-2; 8 bases are a match to TRBD1. V lost 6 bases, J lost 7 bases, and 7 bases stayed unmatched. The CDR3 is made up of 14 amino acids. The germline V gene encodes CDR1 LNHDA and CDR2 SQIVND (reference sequence). The DNA of the CDR3 is TGTGCCAGTAGCAGCAGGGGGCGCGTCGGGGAGCTGTTTTTT. Translation gives CASSSRGRVGELFF.

The chain recombines TRBV7-6 with TRBJ2-7; 8 nucleotides align to TRBD2. The CDR3 totals 15 residues. V trimming: 1 base; J trimming: 7 bases; junction bases outside the gene matches: 9. Germline V gene sequence: CDR1 SGHVS, CDR2 FNYEAQ. CDR3 region: CASSLVSGSRGEQYF. The CDR3 DNA reads TGTGCCAGCAGCTTAGTAAGCGGGAGCCGAGGGGAGCAGTACTTC.

This chain connects TRBV10-2 to TRBJ2-5; maybe TRBD2 (6 bases). V lost 6 bases and J 1 base, leaving 15 bases between the germline ends. This CDR3 contains 15 residues. CDR1 is WSHSY and CDR2 is SAAADI in the germline V gene. The CDR3 reads CASSQEPRGQETQYF. In nucleotides, the CDR3 is TGCGCCAGCAGCCAAGAACCGCGGGGCCAAGAGACCCAGTACTTC.

J is TRBJ2-7 and V is TRBV12-3 or TRBV12-4, with 9 nucleotides matching TRBD1. There are 12 residues in the CDR3. V shed 6 bases, J shed 7 bases, and the junction held 4 bases outside the gene matches. CDR3 nucleotides: TGTGCCAGCAGCGGGACAGGGTCAGAGCAGTACTTC. Encoded protein: CASSGTGSEQYF.

This sequence joins TRBV6-4 and TRBJ2-3, with a possible D match to TRBD2 (5 bases). The germline V gene encodes CDR1 MRHNA and CDR2 SNTAGT. Trimming removed 3 bases from V and 11 bases from J, with 15 bases in between. The CDR3 runs 13 residues. DNA for the CDR3: TGTGCCAGCAGTGAGAATGGACTCGACGGGCAGTATTTT. As protein: CASSENGLDGQYF.

J is TRBJ1-2 and V is TRBV5-4; D is unclear. The CDR3 is 12 residues long. CDR1 is SGHNT, CDR2 YYREEE, per germline (reference sequence). V was pared by 2 bases and J by 12 bases, with 14 bases between. The CDR3 region is CASSLKDSLNTF. CDR3 DNA sequence: TGTGCCAGCAGCTTAAAGGACTCTCTAAACACCTTC. The full variable domain, with the rest looked up from reference TRBV5-4 and TRBJ1-2, is ETGVTQSPTHLIKTRGQQVTLRCSSQSGHNTVSWYQQALGQGPQFIFQYYREEENGRGNFPPRFSGLQFPNYSSELNVNALELDDSALYLCASSLKDSLNTFGSGTRLTVV.